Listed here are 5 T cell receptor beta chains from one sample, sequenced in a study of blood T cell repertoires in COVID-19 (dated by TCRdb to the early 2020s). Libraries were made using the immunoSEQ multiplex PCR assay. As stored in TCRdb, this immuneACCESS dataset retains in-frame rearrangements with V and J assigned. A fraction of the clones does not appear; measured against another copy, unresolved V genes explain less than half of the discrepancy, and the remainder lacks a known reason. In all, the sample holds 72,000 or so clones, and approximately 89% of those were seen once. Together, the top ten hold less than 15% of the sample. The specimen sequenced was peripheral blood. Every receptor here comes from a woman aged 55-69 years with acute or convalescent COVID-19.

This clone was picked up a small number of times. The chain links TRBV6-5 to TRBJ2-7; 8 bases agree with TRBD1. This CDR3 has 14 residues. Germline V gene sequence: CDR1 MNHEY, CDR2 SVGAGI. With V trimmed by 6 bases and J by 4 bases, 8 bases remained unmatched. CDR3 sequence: CASSKTGEGYEQYF. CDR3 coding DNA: TGTGCCAGCAGCAAGACAGGGGAAGGTTACGAGCAGTACTTC.

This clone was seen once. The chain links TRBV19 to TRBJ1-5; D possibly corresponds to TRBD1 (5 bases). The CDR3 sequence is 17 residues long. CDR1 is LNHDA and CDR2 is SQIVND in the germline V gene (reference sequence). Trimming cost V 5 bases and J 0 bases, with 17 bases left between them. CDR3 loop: CASSRSGQIYSNQPQHF. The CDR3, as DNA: TGTGCCAGTAGTCGATCTGGACAAATATATAGCAATCAGCCCCAGCATTTT.

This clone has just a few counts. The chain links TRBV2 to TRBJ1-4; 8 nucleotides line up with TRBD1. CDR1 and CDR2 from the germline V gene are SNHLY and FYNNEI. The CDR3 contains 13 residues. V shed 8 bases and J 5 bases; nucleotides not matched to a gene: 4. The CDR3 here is CASLDRVNEKLFF. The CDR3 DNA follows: TGTGCCAGCTTGGACAGGGTAAATGAAAAACTGTTTTTT.

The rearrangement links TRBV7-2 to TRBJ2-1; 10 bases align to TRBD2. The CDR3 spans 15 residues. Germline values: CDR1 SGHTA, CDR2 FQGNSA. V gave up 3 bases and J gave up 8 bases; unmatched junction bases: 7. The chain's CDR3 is CASSLGLAGGDEQFF. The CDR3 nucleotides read TGTGCCAGCAGCTTGGGCTTAGCGGGGGGCGATGAGCAGTTCTTC.

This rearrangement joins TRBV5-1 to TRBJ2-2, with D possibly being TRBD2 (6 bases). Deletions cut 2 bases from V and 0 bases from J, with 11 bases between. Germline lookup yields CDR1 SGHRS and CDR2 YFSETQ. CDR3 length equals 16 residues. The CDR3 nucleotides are TGCGCCAGCAGCTTCGCGGGGACCGCGAACACCGGGGAGCTGTTTTTT. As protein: CASSFAGTANTGELFF.